Following are 17 T cell receptor beta chains from one sample sequenced in a study of blood T cell repertoires in COVID-19. The repertoire was sequenced with immunoSEQ multiplex PCR; TCRdb's copy has only in-frame clones and lacks some. Found here are fewer than 250,000 clones, 70% to 90% of them singletons; the top ten hold approximately 14%. The sequenced material came from PBMCs or T cells enriched from blood (not recorded which). These receptor sequences come from a woman aged 45-65 years with acute COVID-19.

V gene TRBV18 combines with J gene TRBJ2-1; 10 bases match TRBD1. V trimming: 3 bases; J trimming: 7 bases; junction bases outside the gene matches: 3. The CDR3 loop spans 14 amino acids. Germline V gene sequence: CDR1 KGHSH, CDR2 LQKENI. The CDR3 sequence: CASSPRQGANEQFF. The DNA for the CDR3 is TGTGCCAGCTCACCTCGACAGGGGGCGAATGAGCAGTTCTTC.

This clone was observed once. The V gene is TRBV6-5, the J gene TRBJ2-7; weak D call: TRBD1 (5 bases). Germline-derived CDR1 and CDR2 are MNHEY and SVGAGI. V was trimmed by 0 bases and J by 4 bases, leaving 13 bases between them. The CDR3 contains 15 residues. The CDR3 bases are TGTGCCAGCAGTTACTCGTCAGGGTTGGGGTACGAGCAGTACTTC. It yields the protein CASSYSSGLGYEQYF.

The genes are TRBV19 and TRBJ2-3; 12 nucleotides match TRBD1. The CDR3 length is 16 residues. With V trimmed by 10 bases and J by 5 bases, 13 bases remained unmatched. From germline, CDR1 is LNHDA and CDR2 SQIVND (reference sequence). The DNA of the CDR3 is TGTGCCATCTCAGACCCGGGACAGGGGGCAAAAGATACGCAGTATTTT. It yields the protein CAISDPGQGAKDTQYF. Full variable domain (outside the CDR3, taken from reference TRBV19 and TRBJ2-3): DGGITQSPKYLFRKEGQNVTLSCEQNLNHDAMYWYRQDPGQGLRLIYYSQIVNDFQKGDIAEGYSVSREKKESFPLTVTSAQKNPTAFYLCAISDPGQGAKDTQYFGPGTRLTVL.

The sample holds a few counts of this clone. This chain connects TRBV7-9 to TRBJ2-2; D perhaps matches TRBD2 (6 bases). Trimming cost V 0 bases and J 5 bases, with 16 bases left between them. CDR1 is SEHNR and CDR2 is FQNEAQ in the germline V gene (reference sequence). This CDR3 spans 17 amino acids. The CDR3 protein is CASSLAFGGVVTGELFF. The DNA for the CDR3 is TGTGCCAGCAGCTTAGCGTTCGGGGGAGTGGTGACCGGGGAGCTGTTTTTT.

This chain joins TRBV7-2 and TRBJ2-1; perhaps TRBD1 as D (5 bases). This CDR3 is 15 amino acids long. Trimming pared 5 bases from V and 4 bases from J, leaving 15 bases between. Per germline, CDR1 SGHTA and CDR2 FQGNSA. For the CDR3, the DNA is TGTGCCAGCAGCCCCCGTAGGGGTGGTTACAATGAGCAGTTCTTC. It translates to CASSPRRGGYNEQFF.

The chain is built from TRBV11-3 and TRBJ2-2; 7 positions match TRBD1. Trimming at V came to 5 bases and at J to 4 bases, leaving 4 bases not matched to a gene. CDR1 is SGHNT and CDR2 is YENEEA in the germline V gene. This CDR3 has 14 residues. For the CDR3, the DNA is TGTGCCAGCAGCCTAACAGGGGTCACCGGGGAGCTGTTTTTT. Its protein is CASSLTGVTGELFF.

The V and J genes are TRBV23-1 and TRBJ2-2; D not certain. TRBV23-1 is an open reading frame, and its role is uncertain. The ends were cut back, 0 bases at V and 7 bases at J, with 12 bases in the middle. The length of the CDR3 is 15 residues. CDR3 sequence (DNA): TGCGCCAGCAGTCAATCCGAGCAGGTTCGCGGGGAGCTGTTTTTT. This encodes CASSQSEQVRGELFF.

V is TRBV29-1 and J is TRBJ1-1; D perhaps matches TRBD1 (6 bases). The CDR3 spans 13 residues. Deletions cut 7 bases from V and 7 bases from J, with 19 bases between. Germline V CDR1 and CDR2: SQVTM, ANQGSEA. The CDR3 DNA sequence: TGCAGCGCCGCCCGGACAGTCAAGGTTGAAGCTTTCTTT. Amino acid sequence: CSAARTVKVEAFF.

The chain carries TRBV6-1 and TRBJ1-1; the match to TRBD1 covers 8 bases. From germline, CDR1 is MNHNS and CDR2 SASEGT. Germline trimming cut 1 base from V and 7 bases from J; bases unmatched to any gene: 8. The CDR3 covers 15 residues. The DNA of the CDR3 is TGTGCCAGCAGTGAAGGCTGGACAGGGCCCCTTGAAGCTTTCTTT. Translation: CASSEGWTGPLEAFF.

The chain is built from TRBV7-8 and TRBJ2-2, with 7 bases lining up with TRBD1. The trim removed 2 bases at V and 2 bases at J, leaving 5 bases unmatched. Germline values: CDR1 SGHVS, CDR2 FQNEAQ. The CDR3 contains 16 residues. CDR3 sequence (DNA): TGTGCCAGCAGCTTACAGGGACAGCTAAACACCGGGGAGCTGTTTTTT. Protein product: CASSLQGQLNTGELFF.

The chain joins TRBV7-6 to TRBJ2-3, with 7 bases matching TRBD2. The CDR3 runs 18 residues. Germline values: CDR1 SGHVS, CDR2 FNYEAQ. J was trimmed by 5 bases and V by 1 base; bases with no gene match: 15. The DNA for the CDR3 is TGTGCCAGCAGCTTAGACCCGACTCGGCGGGAGTACTTAGATACGCAGTATTTT. Translating gives CASSLDPTRREYLDTQYF.

This sequence joins TRBV29-1 and TRBJ1-1; D remains unclear. V dropped 6 bases and J dropped 6 bases, with 11 bases sitting between them. CDR1 is SQVTM, CDR2 ANQGSEA, per germline. The CDR3 totals 11 residues. CDR3 bases: TGCAGCGTCACGGGAGGATCTGAAGCTTTCTTT. This translates into CSVTGGSEAFF.

This chain connects TRBV27 to TRBJ1-4; 8 nucleotides agree with TRBD1. The CDR3 length is 15 residues. Trimming removed 4 bases from V and 8 bases from J; junction bases left unmatched: 9. Germline-derived CDR1 and CDR2 are MNHEY and SMNVEV (reference sequence). The CDR3 DNA sequence: TGTGCCAGCAGTTCGGGACAGGTTAGAGGGGAAAAACTGTTTTTT. Translating it yields CASSSGQVRGEKLFF.

The chain is built from TRBV28 and TRBJ1-6; 8 bases fit TRBD1. The J segment lost 8 bases and the V segment lost 3 bases, leaving 6 bases of the junction unmatched. CDR1 and CDR2 from the germline V gene are MDHEN and SYDVKM. There are 15 residues in the CDR3. The CDR3, as DNA: TGTGCCAGCAGTTTCCCGGGACAGGTTTATTCACCCCTCCACTTT. Protein product: CASSFPGQVYSPLHF.

The chain recombines TRBV5-4 with TRBJ2-7; no firm D call. CDR1 SGHNT and CDR2 YYREEE come from the germline V gene (reference sequence). The CDR3 length is 15 residues. V was pared by 0 bases and J by 5 bases, with 15 bases between. The CDR3 nucleotides read TGTGCCAGCAGCTTGGCCGGGTCCGTCGCCCACGAGCAGTACTTC. Its protein product is CASSLAGSVAHEQYF.

The chain combines TRBV7-6 with TRBJ2-2; unclear D gene. There are 16 residues in the CDR3. V gave up 0 bases and J gave up 3 bases, with 11 bases separating them. From germline, CDR1 is SGHVS and CDR2 FNYEAQ. CDR3 loop: CASSLATPPDTGELFF. Here the CDR3 DNA reads TGTGCCAGCAGCTTAGCCACTCCCCCGGACACCGGGGAGCTGTTTTTT.

This rearrangement joins TRBV28 to TRBJ1-5, with 8 bases matching TRBD1. Trimming cost V 5 bases and J 2 bases; bases outside gene matches: 2. Per the germline V gene, CDR1 is MDHEN and CDR2 is SYDVKM. The length of the CDR3 is 14 residues. CDR3 bases: TGTGCCAGCAGTCCAGGGGGCGGCAATCAGCCCCAGCATTTT. Translating gives CASSPGGGNQPQHF.